This entry lists 17 T cell receptor beta chains sequenced from one sample in a study of T cell responses to AZD1222 COVID-19 vaccine. The data were produced by immunoSEQ multiplex PCR, yet TCRdb's version contains in-frame clones alone and is incomplete. The sample has approximately 99,000 clones, around 83% seen once. The material was peripheral blood, obtained on day 0 of AZD1222 vaccination. The receptors derive from an adult in good health.

Details on this clone: A junction boundary mismatches the germline segment, possibly from a read error. J is TRBJ2-2 and V is TRBV6-5, with a possible D match to TRBD2 (7 bases). This CDR3 is 14 amino acids long. Germline V lookup: CDR1 MNHEY, CDR2 SVGAGI. CDR3 DNA sequence: TGTGCCAGCTCCGGGTCGCGGGGGCCCCGGGGAGCTGTTTTT. Encoded protein: CASSGSRGPRGAVF.

The chain links TRBV7-2 to TRBJ1-5; D uncertain. The ends were cut back, 5 bases at V and 3 bases at J, with 8 bases in the middle. From germline, CDR1 is SGHTA and CDR2 FQGNSA. CDR3 length: 13 residues. In DNA, the CDR3 is TGTGCCAGCAGCGCTTCCCCCAATCAGCCCCAGCATTTT. Amino acids: CASSASPNQPQHF.

The chain uses TRBV10-3 and TRBJ1-3; 8 bases map to TRBD1. The CDR3 is made up of 16 amino acids. The trim removed 0 bases at V and 4 bases at J, leaving 5 bases unmatched. Germline V CDR1 and CDR2: ENHRY, SYGVKD. The CDR3 DNA is TGTGCCATCAGTGAGTCGCAGGGGGCGGCGGGAAACACCATATATTTT. As protein: CAISESQGAAGNTIYF.

CDR3 nucleotide sequence: TGTGCCAGCAGCCAAGTTGGGGGGTACAATGAGCAGTTCTTC. Translated, it gives CASSQVGGYNEQFF. This chain joins TRBV4-2 and TRBJ2-1; D perhaps matches TRBD2 (6 bases). The CDR3 covers 14 residues. Germline V gene data show CDR1 as LGHNA and CDR2 as YNFKEQ. V lost 1 base and J 4 bases, leaving 8 bases between the germline ends.

This clone was seen only once. The chain couples TRBV4-2 to TRBJ2-3; 8 positions agree with TRBD2. CDR3 length: 17 amino acids. In germline, CDR1 is LGHNA, CDR2 YNFKEQ. The V segment lost 4 bases and the J segment 0 bases; nucleotides outside the gene matches: 9. The CDR3 region has the DNA TGTGCCAGCAGCCTATCCCCCGCGGGGGGTAGCACAGATACGCAGTATTTT. Residues: CASSLSPAGGSTDTQYF.

The CDR3 region is CASSLGRATNTEAFF. As DNA, the CDR3 is TGTGCCAGCAGCTTAGGCCGGGCGACGAACACTGAAGCTTTCTTT. This rearrangement joins TRBV7-9 to TRBJ1-1, with D uncertain. Trimming shortened V by 1 base and J by 1 base, and 10 bases separated the two germline ends. In germline, CDR1 is SEHNR, CDR2 FQNEAQ (reference sequence). There are 15 residues in the CDR3.

This clone was counted a single time. The chain couples TRBV14 to TRBJ2-5, with 11 bases lining up with TRBD2. This CDR3 comprises 18 residues. J lost 0 bases, V lost 0 bases, and 6 bases had no gene match. The germline CDR1 and CDR2 sequences are SGHDN and FVKESK. The CDR3 loop reads CASSQDFASGGYQETQYF. The CDR3 coding sequence is TGTGCCAGCAGCCAAGATTTTGCTAGCGGGGGGTACCAAGAGACCCAGTACTTC.

This clone was counted a few times. V is TRBV18 and J is TRBJ1-1, with D unclear. The V end lost 3 bases, the J end lost 0 bases, and 5 bases lay between the germline ends. This CDR3 has 13 residues. CDR1 is KGHSH and CDR2 is LQKENI in the germline V gene. As DNA, the CDR3 is TGTGCCAGCTCACCGGGAATGAACACTGAAGCTTTCTTT. Translating it yields CASSPGMNTEAFF. Full variable domain (outside the CDR3, taken from reference TRBV18 and TRBJ1-1): NAGVMQNPRHLVRRRGQEARLRCSPMKGHSHVYWYRQLPEEGLKFMVYLQKENIIDESGMPKERFSAEFPKEGPSILRIQQVVRGDSAAYFCASSPGMNTEAFFGQGTRLTVV.

V and J are TRBV11-2 and TRBJ2-5; 12 nucleotides match TRBD2. The CDR3 spans 16 residues. Trimming cost V 4 bases and J 4 bases; bases outside gene matches: 7. Germline V gives CDR1 SGHAT, CDR2 FQNNGV. CDR3 nucleotide sequence: TGTGCCAGCAGCTACAGACTAGCGGGGGTGGCAGAGACCCAGTACTTC. This codes for CASSYRLAGVAETQYF.

The chain is built from TRBV6-4 and TRBJ2-1, with 7 bases matching TRBD2. V trimming: 0 bases; J trimming: 4 bases; junction bases outside the gene matches: 9. The CDR3 contains 17 residues. From germline, CDR1 is MRHNA and CDR2 SNTAGT. The CDR3 DNA is TGTGCCAGCAGTGACTCGGTCGGGGGGTCTAGGTACAATGAGCAGTTCTTC. The encoded protein is CASSDSVGGSRYNEQFF.

The chain links TRBV10-3 to TRBJ1-1; no clear D gene. Per the germline V gene, CDR1 is ENHRY and CDR2 is SYGVKD. V was trimmed by 6 bases and J by 1 base, leaving 9 bases between them. The CDR3 runs 13 residues. The CDR3 DNA sequence: TGTGCCATCAGACAGACCCAGAACACTGAAGCTTTCTTT. This codes for CAIRQTQNTEAFF.

This chain uses TRBV10-3 with TRBJ2-1; D is perhaps TRBD1 (5 bases). The V gene's germline CDR1 is ENHRY and CDR2 SYGVKD. This CDR3 has 15 amino acids. V lost 6 bases and J lost 0, with 12 bases in between. The CDR3 DNA is TGTGCCATCAGGGACACCCAGAGCTCCTACAATGAGCAGTTCTTC. Encoded protein: CAIRDTQSSYNEQFF.

This sequence joins TRBV7-2 and TRBJ1-2; D ambiguous. Germline loops: CDR1 SGHTA, CDR2 FQGNSA. This CDR3 comprises 13 residues. The V gene lost 1 base and the J gene lost 8 bases, with 11 bases spanning the gap. CDR3 nucleotides: TGTGCCAGCAGCTTAGGGGCTGAAAGAGGCTACACCTTC. It is translated as CASSLGAERGYTF. The entire variable domain, with the rest obtained from reference TRBV7-2 and TRBJ1-2, is as follows: GAGVSQSPSNKVTEKGKDVELRCDPISGHTALYWYRQSLGQGLEFLIYFQGNSAPDKSGLPSDRFSAERTGGSVSTLTIQRTQQEDSAVYLCASSLGAERGYTFGSGTRLTVV.

J is TRBJ1-6 and V is TRBV7-2, with unresolved D. Germline V gene sequence: CDR1 SGHTA, CDR2 FQGNSA. This CDR3 region has 14 residues. V was trimmed by 3 bases and J by 7 bases, leaving 10 bases between them. This CDR3 is CASSFEGINSPLHF. CDR3 bases: TGTGCCAGCAGCTTTGAGGGCATAAATTCACCCCTCCACTTT.

For this clone: One junction end disagrees with the germline gene, perhaps due to a read error. The rearrangement links TRBV7-2 to TRBJ2-3; D is perhaps TRBD2 (5 bases). From germline, CDR1 is SGHTA and CDR2 FQGNSA. CDR3 size: 16 residues. The CDR3 DNA reads TGTGCCAGCAGCCTAGCTCAACGGGGAACCACAGATACGCAGTATTTT. Translation: CASSLAQRGTTDTQYF. The full variable domain, rest sourced from reference TRBV7-2 and TRBJ2-3, is GAGVSQSPSNKVTEKGKDVELRCDPISGHTALYWYRQSLGQGLEFLIYFQGNSAPDKSGLPSDRFSAERTGGSVSTLTIQRTQQEDSAVYLCASSLAQRGTTDTQYFGPGTRLTVL.

The V and J genes are TRBV7-2 and TRBJ2-7; the D is unclear. This CDR3 is 13 amino acids long. Per the germline V gene, CDR1 is SGHTA and CDR2 is FQGNSA. V was trimmed by 7 bases and J by 1 base, leaving 11 bases between them. DNA of the CDR3: TGTGCCAGCACCCCGGGCGGATCCTACGAGCAGTACTTC. Its translation: CASTPGGSYEQYF.

The DNA for the CDR3 is TGTGCCAGCGTCAGGGTACAGTCTGAAAAACTGTTTTTT. Translating it yields CASVRVQSEKLFF. The chain uses TRBV28 and TRBJ1-4, with D possibly being TRBD1 (5 bases). V was shortened by 8 bases and J by 7 bases, with 14 bases between the two germline ends. Germline CDR1 MDHEN, CDR2 SYDVKM. There are 13 residues in the CDR3.